Each of the 18 T cell receptor beta chains below was sequenced from the same sample in a study of CD8+CD57+ T cells in acquired aplastic anemia listed by TCRdb under 2018. Sequencing used an Illumina HiSeq 2000. Genomic DNA was used as template for profiling of TCR beta VDJ combinations and CDR3 sequences. TCRdb reprocessed the public reads (quality trimming at Q25 with fastp, clone calling with MiXCR) and kept in-frame beta chains. For every CDR3 protein sequence, its rows merge into one entry that carries the most common genes and DNA. The sample table contains around 190,000 distinct CDR3 sequences; only one count was recorded for less than 70% of them. The top ten hold approximately 15% of the sample. The sequenced material came from sorted CD4+, CD8+, or CD8+CD57+ T cells (not recorded which) from PBMCs. The receptors were sampled from a human donor in good health, serving as a control.

This chain connects TRBV20-1 to TRBJ1-1; D is undetermined. With 0 bases removed from V and 1 base from J, the gap between germline ends came to 9 bases. CDR3 length: 14 amino acids. Germline V gene data show CDR1 as DFQATT and CDR2 as SNEGSKA (reference sequence). CDR3 region: CSARDMSENTEAFF. In nucleotides, the CDR3 is TGCAGTGCTAGAGATATGTCAGAGAACACTGAAGCTTTCTTT.

The chain joins TRBV20-1 to TRBJ2-7, with 9 bases fitting TRBD1. CDR1 is DFQATT and CDR2 is SNEGSKA in the germline V gene (reference sequence). V lost 5 bases and J lost 0; bases outside the gene matches: 5. The CDR3 has 14 residues. In nucleotides, the CDR3 is TGCAGTGCTGGGGACAGGGCCGACTCCTACGAGCAGTACTTC. The encoded protein is CSAGDRADSYEQYF.

This clonotype was observed at least ten times. This chain uses TRBV11-2 with TRBJ1-3; D remains unclear. Germline lookup yields CDR1 SGHAT and CDR2 FQNNGV. V shed 1 base and J shed 3 bases, with 4 bases lying between them. CDR3 length: 13 amino acids. DNA of the CDR3: TGTGCCAGCAGCTTAGTGCGTGGAAACACCATATATTTT. This gives the protein CASSLVRGNTIYF. Full variable domain (remainder filled in from reference TRBV11-2 and TRBJ1-3): EAGVAQSPRYKIIEKRQSVAFWCNPISGHATLYWYQQILGQGPKLLIQFQNNGVVDDSQLPKDRFSAERLKGVDSTLKIQPAKLEDSAVYLCASSLVRGNTIYFGEGSWLTVV.

In this sample, this clonotype turned up once. Without the conserved terminal phenylalanine or tryptophan, this CDR3 likely stems from a read error. The chain is built from TRBV30 and TRBJ1-6; 7 bases align to TRBD1. Germline lookup yields CDR1 GTSNPN and CDR2 SVGIG (reference sequence). This CDR3 spans 13 amino acids. J was trimmed by 8 bases and V by 7 bases; bases with no gene match: 8. DNA for the CDR3: TGTGCCTCAGTCGAAACAGGGGATTCACCCCTCCACCTT. Translation gives CASVETGDSPLHL.

This clonotype was counted at least ten times. The chain employs TRBV2 and TRBJ2-2; 12 positions agree with TRBD2. The junction had 7 bases not matched to a gene; V was cut back by 8 bases and J by 6 bases. There are 15 residues in the CDR3. From germline, CDR1 is SNHLY and CDR2 FYNNEI. The CDR3 loop reads CASRPRTSGAGELFF. The CDR3 DNA sequence: TGTGCCAGCCGACCAAGGACTAGCGGGGCCGGGGAGCTGTTTTTT.

The chain carries TRBV19 and TRBJ1-6; possible D gene TRBD1, 6 bases. In germline, CDR1 is LNHDA, CDR2 SQIVND (reference sequence). The ends were cut back, 5 bases at V and 4 bases at J, with 12 bases in the middle. This CDR3 is built from 15 residues. In nucleotides, the CDR3 is TGTGCCAGTAGTTCCGAGACAGGATATAATTCACCCCTCCACTTT. It is translated as CASSSETGYNSPLHF.

This chain links TRBV24-1 with TRBJ2-5; tentatively, D is TRBD1 (6 bases). V was pared by 5 bases and J by 5 bases, with 20 bases between. CDR1 is KGHDR and CDR2 is SFDVKD in the germline V gene. The CDR3 loop spans 16 amino acids. The CDR3 reads CATSGRSGTRGETQYF. The CDR3 DNA sequence: TGTGCCACCAGTGGGCGGTCAGGGACAAGAGGCGAGACCCAGTACTTC.

The CDR3 region has the DNA TGTGCCAGCAGCTTCCAGACTAGCGGGGATCAAGAGACCCAGTACTTC. It specifies CASSFQTSGDQETQYF. This chain connects TRBV7-8 to TRBJ2-5; 11 positions match TRBD2. This CDR3 comprises 16 residues. From germline, CDR1 is SGHVS and CDR2 FQNEAQ. V shed 3 bases and J 2 bases; nucleotides not matched to a gene: 5.

On this clonotype itself: A read error is possible here, since a much larger clone lies one base away. The chain employs TRBV6-2 or TRBV6-3 and TRBJ2-7; the match to TRBD2 covers 9 bases. The CDR3 length is 18 residues. Germline CDR1 reads MNHEY; CDR2 reads SVGEGT. With V trimmed by 2 bases and J by 7 bases, 18 bases remained unmatched. The CDR3 loop is CASSYTPLERGVDNEQYF. CDR3 DNA sequence: TGTGCCAGCAGTTACACTCCCTTGGAGCGGGGGGTCGACAATGAGCAGTACTTC.

Comments on this clonotype: A much bigger clone sits one base away, suggesting this may be a read error. V gene TRBV28 combines with J gene TRBJ1-2, with unresolved D. From germline, CDR1 is MDHEN and CDR2 SYDVKM. Between the trimmed V and J ends, which lost 5 bases and 5 bases, there was a span of 15 bases. The length of the CDR3 is 14 residues. The CDR3 DNA reads TGTGCCAGCAGTCCCTCCCCCGCGCAGTATGGCTACACCTTC. This translates into CASSPSPAQYGYTF.

This clonotype was counted only a few times. This rearrangement joins TRBV11-2 to TRBJ2-1; D perhaps matches TRBD1 (5 bases). Germline V gene sequence: CDR1 SGHAT, CDR2 FQNNGV. CDR3 size: 13 residues. V was pared by 4 bases and J by 4 bases, with 8 bases between. The CDR3 DNA sequence: TGTGCCAGCAGCTCCCGACAGTACAATGAGCAGTTCTTC. This translates into CASSSRQYNEQFF. The full variable domain, with the rest looked up from reference TRBV11-2 and TRBJ2-1, is EAGVAQSPRYKIIEKRQSVAFWCNPISGHATLYWYQQILGQGPKLLIQFQNNGVVDDSQLPKDRFSAERLKGVDSTLKIQPAKLEDSAVYLCASSSRQYNEQFFGPGTRLTVL.

The chain recombines TRBV6-5 with TRBJ1-5; 7 bases are a match to TRBD1. The CDR3 covers 16 residues. V lost 2 bases and J lost 0; bases outside the gene matches: 4. Germline V gene data show CDR1 as MNHEY and CDR2 as SVGAGI. The CDR3, as DNA: TGTGCCAGCAGTTACGGGACAGCCTATAGCAATCAGCCCCAGCATTTT. As protein: CASSYGTAYSNQPQHF.

Ten or more counts support this clonotype. This sequence joins TRBV11-2 and TRBJ2-1, with 7 bases lining up with TRBD2. Germline V gene lookup returns CDR1 SGHAT and CDR2 FQNNGV. The CDR3 has 17 amino acids. V shed 4 bases and J 9 bases; nucleotides not matched to a gene: 18. CDR3 amino acids: CASSSDRRGTGKSEQFF. CDR3 in DNA: TGTGCCAGCAGCTCTGACCGGCGGGGGACCGGGAAAAGTGAGCAGTTCTTC.

This clonotype appeared many times. This chain connects TRBV6-6 to TRBJ2-7, with a possible D match to TRBD1 (6 bases). The V gene lost 2 bases and the J gene lost 3 bases, with 17 bases spanning the gap. Germline values: CDR1 MNHNY, CDR2 SVGAGI (reference sequence). The CDR3 has 16 amino acids. CDR3 sequence: CASSYGFQDSHYEQYF. In DNA form, the CDR3 reads TGTGCCAGCAGTTACGGCTTTCAGGACAGCCACTACGAGCAGTACTTC.

This clonotype has ten or more counts. The chain has TRBV5-1 and TRBJ2-7, with D possibly TRBD1 on 6 matching bases. Germline values: CDR1 SGHRS, CDR2 YFSETQ. There are 15 residues in the CDR3. V lost 4 bases to trimming and J lost 0 bases, with 14 bases between them. The DNA of the CDR3 is TGCGCCAGCAGCGTAGGACAGACCCGCTCCTACGAGCAGTACTTC. This encodes CASSVGQTRSYEQYF.

In regard to this clonotype: This CDR3 fails to terminate in the conserved phenylalanine or tryptophan, so it likely reflects a read error. The V gene is TRBV6-1, the J gene TRBJ2-7; 8 bases agree with TRBD1. The V and J ends lost 10 bases and 0 bases, in that order; junction bases with no gene match: 14. The CDR3 sequence is 16 residues long. From germline, CDR1 is MNHNS and CDR2 SASEGT. The CDR3 region has the DNA TGTGCCATCTATACCGGACAGGGCCGCCACTCCTACGAGCAGTACTAC. It specifies CAIYTGQGRHSYEQYY.

The V gene is TRBV15, the J gene TRBJ1-1, with TRBD1 identical over 8 bases. The junction had 1 base not matched to a gene; V was cut back by 2 bases and J by 5 bases. Germline V gene data show CDR1 as LNHNV and CDR2 as YYDKDF (reference sequence). The CDR3 contains 13 residues. CDR3 DNA sequence: TGTGCCACCAGCAGACGGGACAGGACTGAAGCTTTCTTT. It yields the protein CATSRRDRTEAFF.

The sample holds many counts of this clonotype. The J gene is TRBJ2-3, the V gene TRBV7-6; no clear D. The V gene lost 2 bases and the J gene lost 2 bases, with 11 bases spanning the gap. The CDR3 extends over 15 amino acids. Germline loops: CDR1 SGHVS, CDR2 FNYEAQ. The CDR3, as DNA: TGTGCCAGCAGCTTATCTCTCGCCACCACAGATACGCAGTATTTT. Protein: CASSLSLATTDTQYF.